Following are 20 T cell receptor beta chains from one sample sequenced in a study of blood T cell repertoires in COVID-19. Using immunoSEQ multiplex PCR, the repertoire was profiled, and TCRdb retains in-frame clones only, with some absent. The table includes 110,000 to 150,000 clones, almost 85% detected once. Input material: PBMCs or T cells enriched from blood (not recorded which). The origin of the receptors is a man aged 40-55 years with acute COVID-19.

The chain's CDR3 is CASSISRSSYEQYF. The DNA of the CDR3 is TGTGCCAGTAGTATATCGCGGAGCTCCTACGAGCAGTACTTC. The chain employs TRBV19 and TRBJ2-7; D is undetermined. The CDR3 runs to 14 residues. The germline V gene encodes CDR1 LNHDA and CDR2 SQIVND (reference sequence). V was shortened by 2 bases and J by 0 bases, with 8 bases between the two germline ends.

This chain connects TRBV19 to TRBJ2-2; the match to TRBD1 covers 11 bases. This CDR3 has 17 amino acids. Germline V gives CDR1 LNHDA, CDR2 SQIVND (reference sequence). The trim removed 9 bases at V and 2 bases at J, leaving 11 bases unmatched. The CDR3 coding sequence is TGTGCCAGCTCAAAGGGACAGGGGGGCGTTAACACCGGGGAGCTGTTTTTT. Protein sequence: CASSKGQGGVNTGELFF.

V gene TRBV9 combines with J gene TRBJ2-1; tentative D call: TRBD2 (6 bases). The germline gives CDR1 SGDLS, CDR2 YYNGEE. Trimming took off 3 bases at V and 1 base at J, with 8 bases between the two ends. There are 14 residues in the CDR3. The CDR3 DNA follows: TGTGCCAGCAGCGCCCGGGGGTCCTACAATGAGCAGTTCTTC. Translation: CASSARGSYNEQFF.

This clone was found a few times. This chain joins TRBV28 and TRBJ1-3; D is unresolved. CDR3 length equals 16 residues. Per germline, CDR1 MDHEN and CDR2 SYDVKM. The V and J ends lost 4 bases and 0 bases respectively, with 13 bases between them. CDR3 residues: CASSSGSVHSGNTIYF. Here the CDR3 DNA reads TGTGCCAGCAGTTCAGGTTCGGTTCACTCTGGAAACACCATATATTTT.

This clone was seen a handful of times. This sequence joins TRBV9 and TRBJ1-5; 11 nucleotides agree with TRBD1. With V trimmed by 3 bases and J by 3 bases, 8 bases remained unmatched. Germline V gene lookup returns CDR1 SGDLS and CDR2 YYNGEE. CDR3 size: 17 residues. CDR3 DNA sequence: TGTGCCAGCAGCGCTGCACGGGACAGGGGGTACAATCAGCCCCAGCATTTT. It translates to CASSAARDRGYNQPQHF.

This chain joins TRBV27 and TRBJ1-6; D gene uncertain. V shed 7 bases and J shed 5 bases, with 15 bases lying between them. Germline V gene lookup returns CDR1 MNHEY and CDR2 SMNVEV (reference sequence). This CDR3 is 15 amino acids long. As DNA, the CDR3 is TGTGCCAGCACCCGGTTGGGCGGGAATAATTCACCCCTCCACTTT. It translates to CASTRLGGNNSPLHF.

V and J are TRBV5-8 and TRBJ1-5; the D is unclear. V lost 0 bases, J lost 7 bases, and 11 bases lay in between. The CDR3 sequence is 14 residues long. Germline loops: CDR1 SGHTS, CDR2 YDEGEE. The CDR3 here is CASSLVGRGQPQHF. CDR3 DNA: TGTGCCAGCAGCTTGGTGGGGAGAGGGCAGCCCCAGCATTTT.

Here the CDR3 DNA reads TGCGCCAGCAGCTTGATTGAGGAATCCTACGAGCAGTACTTC. Amino acid sequence: CASSLIEESYEQYF. J is TRBJ2-7 and V is TRBV4-3, with unresolved D. The CDR3 consists of 14 residues. V lost 5 bases to trimming and J lost 1 base, with 12 bases between them. Per germline, CDR1 LGHNA and CDR2 YSLEER.

For the CDR3, the DNA is TGCGCCAGCAGTGATATAGCGGGAGCAGACGAGCAGTACTTC. Translating gives CASSDIAGADEQYF. The rearrangement links TRBV10-1 to TRBJ2-7, with 9 bases fitting TRBD2. Germline lookup yields CDR1 WNHNN and CDR2 SYGVQD (reference sequence). Trimming removed 3 bases from V and 5 bases from J; junction bases left unmatched: 5. This CDR3 is 14 amino acids long.

As DNA, the CDR3 is TGTGCCAGCAGCGTAGTCCCTGGGGACAGGGTCACCGGGGAGCTGTTTTTT. It codes for CASSVVPGDRVTGELFF. The V gene is TRBV9, the J gene TRBJ2-2, with 9 positions matching TRBD1. CDR1 and CDR2 from the germline V gene are SGDLS and YYNGEE. V was pared by 0 bases and J by 4 bases, with 7 bases of the junction left unmatched. The CDR3 has 17 amino acids.

The rearrangement joins TRBV5-5 to TRBJ2-1; 8 bases agree with TRBD1. The V gene end was trimmed by 2 bases and the J gene end by 5 bases; junction bases not matched to a gene: 6. The CDR3 loop spans 15 amino acids. Germline lookup yields CDR1 SGHKS and CDR2 YYEKEE (reference sequence). The CDR3 region is CASSLITGGNNEQFF. For the CDR3, the DNA is TGTGCCAGCAGCTTAATAACAGGGGGAAACAATGAGCAGTTCTTC.

The rearrangement uses TRBV19 and TRBJ1-6; 9 nucleotides line up with TRBD1. V dropped 6 bases and J dropped 6; count of bases not matched to a gene: 3. Germline V lookup: CDR1 LNHDA, CDR2 SQIVND (reference sequence). This CDR3 contains 14 residues. The CDR3 spells CASRTTGGNSPLHF. CDR3 DNA sequence: TGTGCCAGTAGGACGACAGGGGGTAATTCACCCCTCCACTTT.

V usage is TRBV29-1 and J usage is TRBJ1-4, with 7 bases aligning to TRBD1. The CDR3 is made up of 14 amino acids. Germline V gene sequence: CDR1 SQVTM, CDR2 ANQGSEA. J lost 7 bases, V lost 6 bases, and 11 bases had no gene match. The CDR3 DNA reads TGCAGCGTCAGACAGGGCGACTTTAGTGAAAAACTGTTTTTT. Its protein is CSVRQGDFSEKLFF.

The chain uses TRBV3-1 (or the pseudogene TRBV3-2) and TRBJ1-2, with 9 bases that match TRBD1. The CDR3 has 17 residues. CDR1 and CDR2 (germline): LGHDT, YNNKEL (reference sequence). V trimming: 0 bases; J trimming: 6 bases; junction bases outside the gene matches: 11. This CDR3 reads CASSQESNPTGGHGYTF. CDR3 nucleotide sequence: TGTGCCAGCAGCCAAGAGTCCAACCCCACAGGGGGCCATGGCTACACCTTC.

The CDR3 nucleotides read TGTGCCAGCAGCCCAACTAGAATCCGTTCGGGCACAGATACGCAGTATTTT. This translates into CASSPTRIRSGTDTQYF. The J gene is TRBJ2-3, the V gene TRBV7-9; D might be TRBD2 (5 bases). The CDR3 has 17 residues. Germline V lookup: CDR1 SEHNR, CDR2 FQNEAQ (reference sequence). The V gene lost 5 bases and the J gene lost 1 base, with 19 bases spanning the gap.

The V call is TRBV5-1, the J call TRBJ2-7; no clear D. The CDR3 sequence is 16 residues long. CDR1 SGHRS and CDR2 YFSETQ come from the germline V gene. Trimming pared 4 bases from V and 3 bases from J, leaving 20 bases between. CDR3 nucleotide sequence: TGCGCCAGCAGCCATAAACAGCCCAAGGCACACTACGAGCAGTACTTC. This gives the protein CASSHKQPKAHYEQYF. Looking up the rest from reference TRBV5-1 and TRBJ2-7 gives the full variable domain: KAGVTQTPRYLIKTRGQQVTLSCSPISGHRSVSWYQQTPGQGLQFLFEYFSETQRNKGNFPGRFSGRQFSNSRSEMNVSTLELGDSALYLCASSHKQPKAHYEQYFGPGTRLTVT.

V usage is TRBV5-1 and J usage is TRBJ1-1; D is ambiguous. Trimming took off 6 bases at V and 2 bases at J, with 14 bases between the two ends. The V gene's germline CDR1 is SGHRS and CDR2 YFSETQ. The CDR3 spans 14 residues. The CDR3 DNA is TGCGCCAGCACGTTGGGCGGGATCAACACTGAAGCTTTCTTT. Protein: CASTLGGINTEAFF.

About this clone itself: It may be a read error: a sequence one base away is much more abundant. The chain links TRBV11-2 to TRBJ1-5, with D possibly TRBD1 on 5 matching bases. The J call may be faulty, since TRBJ2-3 better matches the DNA end. Looked up from germline, CDR1 is SGHAT and CDR2 is FQNNGV. The CDR3 consists of 15 residues. The CDR3 DNA is TGTGCCAGCAGCATACAGGCGTCCGGCAATCAGCCCCAGTATTTT. Residues: CASSIQASGNQPQYF.

V and J are TRBV28 and TRBJ1-5; D is possibly TRBD1 (6 bases). The CDR3 contains 14 residues. Germline V gives CDR1 MDHEN, CDR2 SYDVKM. V gave up 6 bases and J gave up 3 bases, with 12 bases separating them. In DNA form, the CDR3 reads TGTGCCAGCAGCGGGGGGGCTGACAATCAGCCCCAGCATTTT. Amino acids: CASSGGADNQPQHF.

This rearrangement joins TRBV27 to TRBJ2-5, with TRBD2 identical over 8 bases. Germline trimming cut 1 base from V and 10 bases from J; bases unmatched to any gene: 8. Germline V gives CDR1 MNHEY, CDR2 SMNVEV (reference sequence). The CDR3 has 14 residues. The CDR3: CASSLWGSGTVQYF. CDR3 nucleotides: TGTGCCAGCAGTTTATGGGGTAGCGGGACGGTCCAGTACTTC.